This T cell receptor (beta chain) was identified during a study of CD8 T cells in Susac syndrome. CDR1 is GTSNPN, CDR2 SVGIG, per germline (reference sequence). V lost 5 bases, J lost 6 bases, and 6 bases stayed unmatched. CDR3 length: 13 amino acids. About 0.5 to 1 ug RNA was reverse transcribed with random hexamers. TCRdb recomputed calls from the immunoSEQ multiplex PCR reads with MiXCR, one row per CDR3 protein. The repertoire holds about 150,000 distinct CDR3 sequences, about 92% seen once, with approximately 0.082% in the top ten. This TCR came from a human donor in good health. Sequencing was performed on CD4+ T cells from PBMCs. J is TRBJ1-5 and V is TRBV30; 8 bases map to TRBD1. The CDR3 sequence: CAWDRGRGQPQHF. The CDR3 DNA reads TGTGCCTGGGACAGGGGTCGGGGTCAGCCCCAGCATTTT.